The 3 T cell receptor beta chains presented below share a single source sample, sequenced in a study of shared clonotypes between healthy human individuals (dated by TCRdb to about 2020). Libraries came from the immunoSEQ multiplex PCR assay. This immuneACCESS table, as held by TCRdb, lists in-frame sequences with V and J called but not all clones. Of the missing ones, under half trace to an unresolved V gene in checked studies; the others have no known cause. The sample yields more than 1 million clones; around 78% were counted once. The ten largest make up more than 0.5% of the sample. Sequenced material: memory CD4+ T cells from PBMCs. What the cell subset or site label conveys for this sample: CD45RA-negative fraction. All receptors come from a man aged 18 to 29 in good health. Some clones in this sample may be carry-over from other donors' samples.

V and J are TRBV5-5 and TRBJ2-7; 11 bases match TRBD2. The V segment lost 4 bases and the J segment 2 bases; nucleotides outside the gene matches: 5. CDR3 length: 15 residues. The germline CDR1 and CDR2 sequences are SGHKS and YYEKEE (reference sequence). The CDR3: CASSRLAGGPYEQYF. The CDR3 nucleotides are TGTGCCAGCAGCCGTCTAGCGGGAGGCCCCTACGAGCAGTACTTC.

This clone was counted at least ten times. The gene calls are TRBV7-2 and TRBJ2-3; D unresolved. The CDR3 runs 13 residues. The germline CDR1 and CDR2 sequences are SGHTA and FQGNSA. Trimming shortened V by 1 base and J by 6 bases, and 8 bases separated the two germline ends. This chain's CDR3 is CASSLEGRDTQYF. The CDR3 DNA reads TGTGCCAGCAGCTTAGAGGGAAGGGATACGCAGTATTTT.

This clone is a singleton in its sample. J is TRBJ1-5 and V is TRBV19, with D maybe TRBD1 (6 bases). V was clipped by 7 bases and J by 2 bases, with 15 bases between them. The germline gives CDR1 LNHDA, CDR2 SQIVND (reference sequence). This CDR3 has 15 residues. The CDR3 DNA is TGTGCCAGTACCATGCTGGGGGCAGGCAATCAGCCCCAGCATTTT. Its protein product is CASTMLGAGNQPQHF.